Presented here are 31 T cell receptor beta chains from one specimen sequenced in a study of beta chain features in type 1 diabetes. Every isolated RNA sample was fully reverse transcribed, so sequencing captured expressed TCRB transcripts. Sequencing was performed with immunoSEQ multiplex PCR; in TCRdb, only in-frame clones are kept and a portion is missing. The sample includes around 710,000 clones, 12% of them seen just once. Study-level results: The study found moderately but significantly shorter TCRB CDR3s in all four CD4+ subsets of Type 1 diabetes patients.

Their antigens remain unidentified. Sequenced: naive CD4+ T cells from blood. These receptors were taken from a man aged 25 to 40 with type 1 diabetes.

The rearrangement uses TRBV5-1 and TRBJ2-3, with TRBD2 identical over 8 bases. From germline, CDR1 is SGHRS and CDR2 YFSETQ. The CDR3 totals 16 residues. V lost 5 bases and J lost 0; bases outside the gene matches: 8. CDR3 sequence (DNA): TGCGCCAGCAGGTCGGGAGTAGCGGGGAGCACAGATACGCAGTATTTT. Translated, it gives CASRSGVAGSTDTQYF.

Only a few counts were recorded for this clone. The chain uses TRBV19 and TRBJ2-1, with TRBD2 identical over 10 bases. Looked up from germline, CDR1 is LNHDA and CDR2 is SQIVND (reference sequence). This CDR3 region has 16 residues. J gave up 4 bases and V 5 bases, and 8 bases lay outside the gene matches. The CDR3 is CASSSTTSGRYNEQFF. The CDR3, as DNA: TGTGCCAGTAGTTCAACGACTAGCGGGCGTTACAATGAGCAGTTCTTC.

The CDR3 DNA reads as TGTGCCAGTCGGACAGGGGACTATGGCTACACCTTC. Its protein is CASRTGDYGYTF. This chain links TRBV14 with TRBJ1-2, with 9 bases matching TRBD1. Germline loops: CDR1 SGHDN, CDR2 FVKESK. The CDR3 extends over 12 amino acids. The V segment lost 9 bases and the J segment 3 bases; nucleotides outside the gene matches: 2.

The chain combines TRBV7-2 with TRBJ1-3; a weak D match, TRBD1 (5 bases). This CDR3 comprises 13 residues. V gave up 5 bases and J gave up 16 bases, with 21 bases separating them. CDR1 and CDR2 from the germline V gene are SGHTA and FQGNSA. The CDR3 region has the DNA TGTGCCAGCAGCCCCGGGGCAACGGCCAGTCATTATTTT. It yields the protein CASSPGATASHYF.

This clone was seen a few times. V usage is TRBV7-9 and J usage is TRBJ1-6, with 9 bases lining up with TRBD1. The V gene's germline CDR1 is SEHNR and CDR2 FQNEAQ (reference sequence). The trim removed 6 bases at V and 9 bases at J, leaving 15 bases unmatched. CDR3 length: 17 amino acids. The CDR3 DNA sequence: TGTGCCAGCAGTCGGACAGGGGCCACCTCAGGAGGTTCACCCCTCCACTTT. Translating gives CASSRTGATSGGSPLHF.

V is TRBV14 and J is TRBJ2-3; TRBD1 might be the D (5 bases). V lost 4 bases to trimming and J lost 3 bases, with 11 bases between them. CDR3 size: 14 residues. The germline V gene has CDR1 SGHDN and CDR2 FVKESK. The CDR3 protein is CASSRIRQTDTQYF. The CDR3, as DNA: TGTGCCAGCAGCCGGATCAGACAGACAGATACGCAGTATTTT.

This clone was observed a few times. This sequence joins TRBV2 and TRBJ1-6; D is unresolved. CDR1 and CDR2 (germline): SNHLY, FYNNEI. Trimming took off 6 bases at V and 6 bases at J, with 15 bases between the two ends. The CDR3 is made up of 15 amino acids. Written as DNA, the CDR3 is TGTGCCAGCAGGTTTGCAGGCATGGGTAATTCACCCCTCCACTTT. Translating it yields CASRFAGMGNSPLHF.

The chain carries TRBV7-8 and TRBJ1-4, with D possibly being TRBD1 (5 bases). The ends were cut back, 6 bases at V and 5 bases at J, with 10 bases in the middle. The length of the CDR3 is 13 residues. Germline CDR1 reads SGHVS; CDR2 reads FQNEAQ. CDR3 amino acids: CASRRRENEKLFF. The CDR3 coding sequence is TGTGCCAGCAGACGCAGGGAGAATGAAAAACTGTTTTTT. Based on the CDR3 plus reference TRBV7-8 and TRBJ1-4, the full variable domain is GAGVSQSPRYKVAKRGQDVALRCDPISGHVSLFWYQQALGQGPEFLTYFQNEAQLDKSGLPSDRFFAERPEGSVSTLKIQRTQQEDSAVYLCASRRRENEKLFFGSGTQLSVL.

The chain has TRBV7-2 and TRBJ2-3; D is possibly TRBD1 (5 bases). The CDR3 has 15 residues. V was trimmed by 4 bases and J by 2 bases, leaving 13 bases between them. The germline gives CDR1 SGHTA, CDR2 FQGNSA. As DNA, the CDR3 is TGTGCCAGCAGCTACGGACAAGACTCCACAGATACGCAGTATTTT. Translated: CASSYGQDSTDTQYF.

This clone was counted a few times. The CDR3 here is CASSRQGQNTGELFF. In DNA, the CDR3 is TGTGCCAGCAGTCGACAGGGCCAGAACACCGGGGAGCTGTTTTTT. J is TRBJ2-2 and V is TRBV11-1; 7 positions agree with TRBD1. Germline V gene lookup returns CDR1 SGHAT and CDR2 FQDESV (reference sequence). Trimming removed 6 bases from V and 1 base from J; junction bases left unmatched: 5. The CDR3 consists of 15 residues.

This clone was picked up a small number of times. This chain uses TRBV10-3 with TRBJ2-5; D is ambiguous. With 1 base removed from V and 3 bases from J, the gap between germline ends came to 6 bases. The CDR3 has 13 residues. CDR1 is ENHRY and CDR2 is SYGVKD in the germline V gene. In DNA, the CDR3 is TGTGCCATCAGTGAGTACACTGAAGAGACCCAGTACTTC. Translated, it gives CAISEYTEETQYF.

This clone was counted a few times. The CDR3 loop reads CASSARQGVNTGELFF. Here the CDR3 DNA reads TGTGCCAGCAGCGCCCGGCAAGGGGTAAACACCGGGGAGCTGTTTTTT. The rearrangement links TRBV7-2 to TRBJ2-2, with a tentative D call TRBD1 (5 bases). The CDR3 has 16 residues. V lost 5 bases to trimming and J lost 2 bases, with 15 bases between them. The germline V gene encodes CDR1 SGHTA and CDR2 FQGNSA.

This clone was counted many times. The rearrangement joins TRBV7-2 to TRBJ2-7; 7 positions agree with TRBD1. Losses at the gene ends were 1 base for V and 4 bases for J; bases not matched to a gene: 4. CDR1 is SGHTA and CDR2 is FQGNSA in the germline V gene. CDR3 length: 14 residues. CDR3 DNA sequence: TGTGCCAGCAGCTTAGGGATGACAGGGTACGAGCAGTACTTC. Encoded protein: CASSLGMTGYEQYF.

This rearrangement joins TRBV9 to TRBJ2-5, with D possibly TRBD2 on 6 matching bases. The CDR3 extends over 15 amino acids. Germline loops: CDR1 SGDLS, CDR2 YYNGEE. With 0 bases removed from V and 5 bases from J, the gap between germline ends came to 14 bases. This CDR3 is CASSVDVSGRETQYF. In DNA, the CDR3 is TGTGCCAGCAGCGTAGATGTTAGCGGAAGGGAGACCCAGTACTTC.

This clone was seen only a few times. The V gene is TRBV30, the J gene TRBJ1-2; no reliable D call. The germline V and J ends were trimmed by 0 bases and 0 bases, with 11 bases remaining between them. Per germline, CDR1 GTSNPN and CDR2 SVGIG (reference sequence). The CDR3 sequence is 15 residues long. This chain's CDR3 is CAWSVFGSANYGYTF. The CDR3 DNA is TGTGCCTGGAGTGTATTCGGATCGGCTAACTATGGCTACACCTTC.

This clone has a handful of counts. This sequence joins TRBV6-6 and TRBJ1-2; D call uncertain. V gave up 2 bases and J gave up 9 bases, with 13 bases separating them. Germline V gives CDR1 MNHNY, CDR2 SVGAGI (reference sequence). The CDR3 sequence is 13 residues long. For the CDR3, the DNA is TGTGCCAGCAGTTACCCGGTTAAGGAGAGCTACACCTTC. It encodes CASSYPVKESYTF.

This clone was seen more than once but under ten times. The chain employs TRBV4-3 and TRBJ2-7; D uncertain. Germline CDR1 and CDR2: LGHNA and YSLEER. Trimming took 0 bases from V and 3 from J, leaving 9 bases between them. This CDR3 has 14 residues. The CDR3 region has the DNA TGCGCCAGCAGCCAAGACCTTGGGGTCTACGAGCAGTACTTC. Its translation is CASSQDLGVYEQYF.

This clone showed up just a few times. The rearrangement links TRBV6-1 to TRBJ1-2; TRBD1 matches at 7 bases. CDR3 length: 16 residues. V dropped 1 base and J dropped 0; count of bases not matched to a gene: 5. CDR1 and CDR2 (germline): MNHNS, SASEGT. CDR3 nucleotides: TGTGCCAGCAGTGAAGGGGACAGAATAGCTAACTATGGCTACACCTTC. It translates to CASSEGDRIANYGYTF.

This clone was detected a few times. The chain has TRBV5-6 and TRBJ1-5; D remains ambiguous. CDR3 length: 15 amino acids. Germline values: CDR1 SGHDT, CDR2 YYEEEE. V gave up 0 bases and J gave up 2 bases, with 9 bases separating them. The chain's CDR3 is CASSLAGGGNQPQHF. For the CDR3, the DNA is TGTGCCAGCAGCTTGGCGGGAGGTGGCAATCAGCCCCAGCATTTT.

The chain carries TRBV6-5 and TRBJ2-7, with D possibly being TRBD1 (6 bases). This CDR3 comprises 15 residues. Germline values: CDR1 MNHEY, CDR2 SVGAGI. V lost 6 bases and J lost 6, with 21 bases in between. The CDR3 loop reads CASSSRASTRGEQYF. The CDR3 nucleotides are TGTGCCAGCAGCTCCCGAGCGTCGACCAGGGGCGAGCAGTACTTC.

This chain uses TRBV5-1 with TRBJ2-6; D is perhaps TRBD1 or TRBD2 (6 bases each). The CDR3 loop spans 19 amino acids. V was pared by 4 bases and J by 0 bases, with 20 bases between. CDR1 and CDR2 (germline): SGHRS, YFSETQ. The CDR3: CASSGSTGTSYSGANVLTF. The CDR3 DNA reads TGCGCCAGCAGCGGGTCAACAGGGACTTCCTACTCTGGGGCCAACGTCCTGACTTTC.

This sequence joins TRBV18 and TRBJ2-2; TRBD1 matches at 7 bases. Germline CDR1 is KGHSH and CDR2 is LQKENI. V shed 3 bases and J 4 bases; nucleotides not matched to a gene: 8. The CDR3 extends over 16 amino acids. The CDR3 DNA is TGTGCCAGCTCACCGAATGGACAGGAGACCACCGGGGAGCTGTTTTTT. Translated, it gives CASSPNGQETTGELFF.

This chain's CDR3 is CSVVTSGGLRSYNEQFF. The CDR3, as DNA: TGCAGCGTTGTGACTAGCGGGGGCCTTCGCTCCTACAATGAGCAGTTCTTC. V usage is TRBV29-1 and J usage is TRBJ2-1, with TRBD2 identical over 12 bases. The CDR3 has 17 amino acids. Germline values: CDR1 SQVTM, CDR2 ANQGSEA. The junction had 7 bases not matched to a gene; V was cut back by 4 bases and J by 0 bases.

This chain connects TRBV7-9 to TRBJ2-1; 9 positions match TRBD1. This CDR3 region has 12 residues. The junction had 6 bases not matched to a gene; V was cut back by 5 bases and J by 13 bases. CDR1 SEHNR and CDR2 FQNEAQ come from the germline V gene (reference sequence). CDR3 amino acids: CASSPETGGQFF. The CDR3 DNA is TGTGCCAGCAGCCCAGAGACAGGGGGTCAGTTCTTC.

The rearrangement links TRBV18 to TRBJ2-1, with D tentatively TRBD1 (7 bases). The CDR3 runs to 16 residues. Germline-derived CDR1 and CDR2 are KGHSH and LQKENI. V shed 6 bases and J shed 7 bases, with 22 bases lying between them. The chain's CDR3 is CASSNQGGQTFNEQFF. In DNA, the CDR3 is TGTGCCAGCTCCAACCAGGGGGGACAGACATTTAATGAGCAGTTCTTC.

This clone was observed a handful of times. V usage is TRBV19 and J usage is TRBJ2-3; possibly TRBD2 for D (6 bases). Trimming removed 0 bases at V and 5 bases at J, with 12 bases between. Germline loops: CDR1 LNHDA, CDR2 SQIVND (reference sequence). This CDR3 spans 15 amino acids. The CDR3 DNA sequence: TGTGCCAGTAGTATAGATGGAAGGGAGGAAGATACGCAGTATTTT. It specifies CASSIDGREEDTQYF.

J is TRBJ2-5 and V is TRBV7-6; D gene unclear. CDR1 is SGHVS and CDR2 is FNYEAQ in the germline V gene. This CDR3 spans 13 amino acids. Trimming removed 4 bases from V and 4 bases from J, with 10 bases in between. The CDR3 sequence: CASSSEIGETQYF. The CDR3 nucleotides are TGTGCCAGCAGCTCAGAAATAGGAGAGACCCAGTACTTC.

A few counts support this clone. The chain couples TRBV7-2 to TRBJ1-2; a possible D gene is TRBD1 (5 bases). This CDR3 has 17 amino acids. Germline V gene sequence: CDR1 SGHTA, CDR2 FQGNSA. Trimming pared 4 bases from V and 0 bases from J, leaving 18 bases between. Here the CDR3 reads CASSSSLLQATNYGYTF. The CDR3 nucleotides read TGTGCCAGCAGCTCATCCCTCTTACAGGCCACTAACTATGGCTACACCTTC.

The chain uses TRBV30 and TRBJ2-7, with D maybe TRBD1 (6 bases). Trimming stripped 2 bases from V and 5 bases from J, with 10 bases between. The CDR3 is 12 residues long. Germline V gene lookup returns CDR1 GTSNPN and CDR2 SVGIG (reference sequence). CDR3 nucleotides: TGTGCCTGGAGTTACACAGGGAACGAGCAGTACTTC. Translating it yields CAWSYTGNEQYF.

V usage is TRBV7-2 and J usage is TRBJ2-7; D call uncertain. The CDR3 loop spans 15 amino acids. With 0 bases removed from V and 5 bases from J, the gap between germline ends came to 14 bases. Germline V lookup: CDR1 SGHTA, CDR2 FQGNSA. In DNA form, the CDR3 reads TGTGCCAGCAGCTTAGCGATGGGCCGAGGAAACGAGCAGTACTTC. This encodes CASSLAMGRGNEQYF.

This clone was counted between two and nine times. This chain links TRBV5-6 with TRBJ2-7; D might be TRBD2 (6 bases). The CDR3 loop spans 15 amino acids. Germline lookup yields CDR1 SGHDT and CDR2 YYEEEE. V shed 4 bases and J shed 4 bases, with 18 bases lying between them. For the CDR3, the DNA is TGTGCCAGCAGCGCGGGGCCTACTAGTACGTACGAGCAGTACTTC. Translation gives CASSAGPTSTYEQYF.